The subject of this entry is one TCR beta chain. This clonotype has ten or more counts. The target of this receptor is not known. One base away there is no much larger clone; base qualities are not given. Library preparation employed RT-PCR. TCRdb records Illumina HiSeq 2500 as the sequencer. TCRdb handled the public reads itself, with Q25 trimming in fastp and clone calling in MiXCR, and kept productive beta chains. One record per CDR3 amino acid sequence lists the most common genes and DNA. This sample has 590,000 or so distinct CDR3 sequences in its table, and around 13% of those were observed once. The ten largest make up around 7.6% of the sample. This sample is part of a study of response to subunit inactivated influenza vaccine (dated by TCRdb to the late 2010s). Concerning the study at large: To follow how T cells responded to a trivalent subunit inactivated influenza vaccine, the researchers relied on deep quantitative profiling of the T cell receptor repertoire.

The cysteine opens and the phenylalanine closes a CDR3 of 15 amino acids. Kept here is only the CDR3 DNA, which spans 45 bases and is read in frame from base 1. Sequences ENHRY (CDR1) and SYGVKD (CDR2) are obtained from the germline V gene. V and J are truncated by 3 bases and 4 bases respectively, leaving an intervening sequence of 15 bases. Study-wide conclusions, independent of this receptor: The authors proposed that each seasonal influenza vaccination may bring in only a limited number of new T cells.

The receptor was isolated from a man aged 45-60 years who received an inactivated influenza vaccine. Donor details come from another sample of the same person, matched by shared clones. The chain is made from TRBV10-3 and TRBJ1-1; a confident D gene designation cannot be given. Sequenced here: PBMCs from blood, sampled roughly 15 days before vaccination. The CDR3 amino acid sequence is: CAISDGVGKSTEAFF. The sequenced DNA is TGTGCCATCAGTGACGGCGTGGGGAAGAGCACTGAAGCTTTCTTT.